A single sample gave rise to the 27 T cell receptor beta chains below, sequenced in a study of cytomegalovirus exposure and HLA in healthy donors. TCRdb keeps only in-frame clones here, not all; method: immunoSEQ multiplex PCR. Altogether 160,000 or so clones are present, approximately 90% being singletons, with the ten largest covering roughly 1.4%. Specimen: PBMCs. The receptors derive from a woman aged 30 to 39 in good health and CMV-seronegative.

J is TRBJ1-2 and V is TRBV9, with a tentative D call TRBD1 (6 bases). CDR3 length: 15 amino acids. The V and J ends lost 0 bases and 5 bases respectively, with 14 bases between them. Germline assignment: CDR1 SGDLS and CDR2 YYNGEE. In DNA form, the CDR3 reads TGTGCCAGCAGCGTAGAGTCAGGGGCTGAGTATGGCTACACCTTC. Encoded protein: CASSVESGAEYGYTF.

Here the CDR3 reads CASSFAGFHNEQFF. In DNA form, the CDR3 reads TGTGCCAGCAGCTTTGCAGGATTTCACAATGAGCAGTTCTTC. The chain uses TRBV7-2 and TRBJ2-1, with D unclear. CDR1 is SGHTA and CDR2 is FQGNSA in the germline V gene. The V gene lost 3 bases and the J gene lost 5 bases, with 11 bases spanning the gap. This CDR3 has 14 amino acids.

This clone is a singleton in its sample. This chain connects TRBV29-1 to TRBJ2-7; tentatively, D is TRBD1 (6 bases). V lost 4 bases and J 4 bases, leaving 14 bases between the germline ends. Germline CDR1 reads SQVTM; CDR2 reads ANQGSEA. The CDR3 contains 13 residues. The CDR3 sequence: CSVGITGLYEQYF. The CDR3 coding sequence is TGCAGCGTTGGTATCACAGGGCTGTACGAGCAGTACTTC.

J is TRBJ2-7 and V is TRBV7-2, with D maybe TRBD1 (5 bases). The CDR3 spans 16 residues. V gave up 4 bases and J gave up 2 bases, with 18 bases separating them. Germline V gene data show CDR1 as SGHTA and CDR2 as FQGNSA. The CDR3 nucleotides read TGTGCCAGCAGCTCAAGGGGTAGGCTGATGACCTACGAGCAGTACTTC. It is translated as CASSSRGRLMTYEQYF. Full variable domain (remainder filled in from reference TRBV7-2 and TRBJ2-7): GAGVSQSPSNKVTEKGKDVELRCDPISGHTALYWYRQSLGQGLEFLIYFQGNSAPDKSGLPSDRFSAERTGGSVSTLTIQRTQQEDSAVYLCASSSRGRLMTYEQYFGPGTRLTVT.

The chain uses TRBV4-2 and TRBJ1-6; 7 bases line up with TRBD1. Per germline, CDR1 LGHNA and CDR2 YNFKEQ. The ends lost 1 base at V and 14 bases at J; junction bases unmatched: 8. CDR3 length equals 14 residues. DNA of the CDR3: TGTGCCAGCAGCCAAGCTGGAGGGGGCCTAACCCTCCACTTT. It specifies CASSQAGGGLTLHF.

The genes are TRBV7-9 and TRBJ2-2; D might be TRBD2 (5 bases). The CDR3 consists of 15 residues. Looked up from germline, CDR1 is SEHNR and CDR2 is FQNEAQ (reference sequence). Between the trimmed V and J ends, which lost 5 bases and 5 bases, there was a span of 15 bases. DNA for the CDR3: TGTGCCAGCAGCCACAGTGGAGCGGAGACCGGGGAGCTGTTTTTT. Amino acid sequence: CASSHSGAETGELFF.

The V and J genes are TRBV7-9 and TRBJ2-7; weak D call: TRBD1 (6 bases). In germline, CDR1 is SEHNR, CDR2 FQNEAQ (reference sequence). The CDR3 runs to 13 residues. V dropped 9 bases and J dropped 3 bases, with 15 bases sitting between them. The CDR3 here is CASAGEISYEQYF. CDR3 DNA: TGTGCCAGTGCAGGGGAGATCAGCTACGAGCAGTACTTC.

This sequence joins TRBV5-8 and TRBJ2-2; a weak D match, TRBD1 (5 bases). This CDR3 region has 19 residues. Germline loops: CDR1 SGHTS, CDR2 YDEGEE. Trimming pared 4 bases from V and 6 bases from J, leaving 28 bases between. CDR3 bases: TGTGCCAGCAGCCCTCGACAGAAAGCCATCGGATTCTCACCCGGGGAGCTGTTTTTT. Its translation is CASSPRQKAIGFSPGELFF.

A single count supports this clone. J is TRBJ1-1 and V is TRBV19; D is unresolved. Germline assignment: CDR1 LNHDA and CDR2 SQIVND (reference sequence). Between the trimmed V and J ends, which lost 4 bases and 1 base, there was a span of 16 bases. The CDR3 runs to 16 residues. Written as DNA, the CDR3 is TGTGCCAGTAGTAATTCGACTCTCCGATCGAACACTGAAGCTTTCTTT. As protein: CASSNSTLRSNTEAFF.

The V gene is TRBV29-1, the J gene TRBJ2-1; D remains unclear. The V gene's germline CDR1 is SQVTM and CDR2 ANQGSEA. The CDR3 totals 13 residues. Trimming stripped 8 bases from V and 1 base from J, with 12 bases between. The CDR3 loop reads CSPRLISYNEQFF. The CDR3 coding sequence is TGCAGCCCCCGGTTGATATCCTACAATGAGCAGTTCTTC.

The V and J genes are TRBV6-6 and TRBJ2-7; 11 positions match TRBD1. V was clipped by 8 bases and J by 3 bases; unmatched bases: 3. CDR3 length: 13 amino acids. The germline V gene has CDR1 MNHNY and CDR2 SVGAGI (reference sequence). The CDR3 DNA follows: TGTGCCAGCCTGGGACAGGGGGTCTACGAGCAGTACTTC. Translated: CASLGQGVYEQYF.

The CDR3 spells CASSPGGGAFYEQFF. CDR3 bases: TGTGCCAGCAGCCCTGGCGGGGGGGCATTTTATGAGCAGTTCTTC. This rearrangement joins TRBV9 to TRBJ2-1, with 9 bases that match TRBD2. Germline V gives CDR1 SGDLS, CDR2 YYNGEE. J lost 8 bases, V lost 4 bases, and 10 bases had no gene match. The CDR3 has 15 amino acids.

V gene TRBV5-1 combines with J gene TRBJ2-2, with a tentative D call TRBD1 (5 bases). The V end was cut by 0 bases, the J end by 2 bases, with 14 bases between. Germline V CDR1 and CDR2: SGHRS, YFSETQ. This CDR3 has 17 amino acids. DNA of the CDR3: TGCGCCAGCAGCTTGGCGCAGGGCAGCCATAACACCGGGGAGCTGTTTTTT. Translated, it gives CASSLAQGSHNTGELFF.

The rearrangement joins TRBV14 to TRBJ1-3; weak D call: TRBD1 (5 bases). This CDR3 has 17 amino acids. The germline V gene encodes CDR1 SGHDN and CDR2 FVKESK. Trimming left V 1 base short and J 0 bases short, with 13 bases between. The CDR3 region has the DNA TGTGCCAGCAGCCAAGGACAGACGATAAGCTCTGGAAACACCATATATTTT. Translating gives CASSQGQTISSGNTIYF.

This clone was observed once. The chain couples TRBV5-8 to TRBJ1-6; a weak D match, TRBD1 (5 bases). Trimming removed 5 bases from V and 6 bases from J, with 12 bases in between. The germline gives CDR1 SGHTS, CDR2 YDEGEE. CDR3 length: 14 amino acids. The CDR3 protein is CASRRVQGNSPLHF. The CDR3 bases are TGTGCCAGCAGAAGAGTTCAGGGTAATTCACCCCTCCACTTT.

The chain employs TRBV7-2 and TRBJ2-7, with 12 bases aligning to TRBD1. The CDR3 is 13 amino acids. CDR1 and CDR2 from the germline V gene are SGHTA and FQGNSA. Unmatched junction bases numbered 3, after V lost 5 bases and J lost 7 bases. The CDR3 is CASSRDRGQEQYF. In DNA form, the CDR3 reads TGTGCCAGCAGCCGGGACAGGGGGCAAGAGCAGTACTTC.

V usage is TRBV4-1 and J usage is TRBJ2-2, with D maybe TRBD2 (6 bases). The CDR3 has 15 residues. CDR1 and CDR2 (germline): MGHRA, YSYEKL. V was clipped by 4 bases and J by 2 bases, with 11 bases between them. The CDR3: CASSPRGSNTGELFF. The CDR3 DNA reads TGCGCCAGCAGCCCCCGGGGGAGCAACACCGGGGAGCTGTTTTTT.

The chain has TRBV9 and TRBJ1-1; 8 bases align to TRBD1. This CDR3 is 14 amino acids long. Losses at the gene ends were 2 bases for V and 5 bases for J; bases not matched to a gene: 5. Germline V gives CDR1 SGDLS, CDR2 YYNGEE. CDR3 protein: CASSVTGGKTEAFF. DNA of the CDR3: TGTGCCAGCAGCGTCACAGGGGGAAAGACTGAAGCTTTCTTT.

The chain links TRBV5-1 to TRBJ1-6; D is uncertain. CDR3 length: 14 amino acids. Germline lookup yields CDR1 SGHRS and CDR2 YFSETQ. Between the trimmed V and J ends, which lost 4 bases and 13 bases, there was a span of 18 bases. The CDR3, as DNA: TGCGCCAGCAGCCTAACCCGAGGGTCGGCGCCCCTCCACTTT. This translates into CASSLTRGSAPLHF. Full variable domain (rest looked up from reference TRBV5-1 and TRBJ1-6): KAGVTQTPRYLIKTRGQQVTLSCSPISGHRSVSWYQQTPGQGLQFLFEYFSETQRNKGNFPGRFSGRQFSNSRSEMNVSTLELGDSALYLCASSLTRGSAPLHFGNGTRLTVT.

As concerns this clone: A junction boundary mismatches the germline segment, possibly from a read error. The genes are TRBV7-7 and TRBJ1-2; TRBD1 matches at 8 bases. The CDR3 is 13 residues long. Germline V gene data show CDR1 as SSHAT and CDR2 as FNYEAQ (reference sequence). In DNA form, the CDR3 reads TGTGCTAGCAGTTTTACAGGGGGGGCTGGCTACACCTTC. Translated: CASSFTGGAGYTF.

The chain uses TRBV7-2 and TRBJ1-1, with D possibly being TRBD1 (6 bases). The CDR3 length is 15 residues. The germline V and J ends were trimmed by 5 bases and 6 bases, with 19 bases remaining between them. Germline-derived CDR1 and CDR2 are SGHTA and FQGNSA. The CDR3 loop is CASSQARNRDAEAFF. In DNA form, the CDR3 reads TGTGCCAGCAGCCAAGCACGAAACAGGGACGCTGAAGCTTTCTTT.

The sample holds one count of this clone. The chain links TRBV27 to TRBJ2-1; D unresolved. The V and J ends lost 2 bases and 4 bases respectively, with 9 bases between them. CDR1 MNHEY and CDR2 SMNVEV come from the germline V gene (reference sequence). CDR3 length equals 14 residues. The CDR3, as DNA: TGTGCCAGCAGTTTAAGCCCCAATTACAATGAGCAGTTCTTC. Translated, it gives CASSLSPNYNEQFF.

The chain couples TRBV5-4 to TRBJ2-7; 8 bases align to TRBD2. Germline V gives CDR1 SGHNT, CDR2 YYREEE (reference sequence). With 1 base clipped from V and 2 bases from J, the junction kept 5 bases outside the gene matches. The CDR3 runs to 15 residues. In nucleotides, the CDR3 is TGTGCCAGCAGCTTGTCGGGGGGGACCCCCTACGAGCAGTACTTC. Residues: CASSLSGGTPYEQYF.

This clone has only a few counts. The genes are TRBV2 and TRBJ2-7; 8 nucleotides match TRBD1. There are 16 residues in the CDR3. V dropped 6 bases and J dropped 4; count of bases not matched to a gene: 14. CDR1 SNHLY and CDR2 FYNNEI come from the germline V gene. The DNA for the CDR3 is TGTGCCAGCAGCGATAATGACAGGGGTTTGGGGTACGAGCAGTACTTC. Its translation is CASSDNDRGLGYEQYF.

V gene TRBV2 combines with J gene TRBJ1-1; D not resolved. Germline V CDR1 and CDR2: SNHLY, FYNNEI. This CDR3 has 12 amino acids. V was clipped by 4 bases and J by 6 bases, with 9 bases between them. The CDR3 DNA is TGTGCCAGCAGTGCGCCAGAACCTGAAGCTTTCTTT. Translated, it gives CASSAPEPEAFF.

The chain recombines TRBV7-2 with TRBJ2-2, with D hard to call. Germline CDR1 is SGHTA and CDR2 is FQGNSA. The CDR3 runs to 15 residues. V was pared by 1 base and J by 0 bases, with 6 bases between. The CDR3 DNA follows: TGTGCCAGCAGCTTAGACAGATCGAACACCGGGGAGCTGTTTTTT. This encodes CASSLDRSNTGELFF. Filled out from reference TRBV7-2 and TRBJ2-2, the complete variable domain reads GAGVSQSPSNKVTEKGKDVELRCDPISGHTALYWYRQSLGQGLEFLIYFQGNSAPDKSGLPSDRFSAERTGGSVSTLTIQRTQQEDSAVYLCASSLDRSNTGELFFGEGSRLTVL.

The chain joins TRBV27 to TRBJ2-3; TRBD2 is a possible D gene (5 bases). Trimming left V 5 bases short and J 0 bases short, with 12 bases between. This CDR3 is 15 amino acids long. From germline, CDR1 is MNHEY and CDR2 SMNVEV (reference sequence). The CDR3 DNA is TGTGCCAGCAGTCCGGGCCCGGGGAGCACAGATACGCAGTATTTT. Translation: CASSPGPGSTDTQYF.